These T cell receptor beta chains were read from a single sample in a study of cytomegalovirus exposure and HLA in healthy donors. Sequenced by immunoSEQ multiplex PCR; TCRdb stores in-frame clones only, minus some. The data hold 150,000 to 200,000 clones, with roughly 77% observed a single time. The specimen was PBMCs. These receptors were taken from a woman under 30 in good health and CMV-seronegative. The CDR3 runs from the conserved cysteine through the conserved F or W. Fields, in order: V gene, CDR3 length, D gene, clone size, J gene, CDR3 DNA, CDR3 protein. The D gene is left open where the match is weak. A row's size may be missing; if present it is once, few, many or a size class.

TRBV19,14,-,-,TRBJ2-7,TGTGCCAGTAGTATAGGCGGGGTTGTCTACGAGCAGTACTTC,CASSIGGVVYEQYF
TRBV29-1,13,-,-,TRBJ1-4,TGCAGCGCCTTGACACCATCGACGGAAAAACTGTTTTTT,CSALTPSTEKLFF
TRBV5-4,14,TRBD1,-,TRBJ2-3,TGTGCCAGCAGTTCCGGGACAGACGGAGATACGCAGTATTTT,CASSSGTDGDTQYF
TRBV5-1,12,-,-,TRBJ1-2,TGCGCCAGCAGCTTTACAGGGTTTGGCTACACCTTC,CASSFTGFGYTF
TRBV2,14,-,-,TRBJ2-1,TGTGCCAGCAGTGAATTCAGGAATCTCCCTGAGCAGTTCTTC,CASSEFRNLPEQFF
TRBV6-5,11,-,-,TRBJ2-7,TGTGCCAGCAGCAGAGGGTACGAGCAGTACTTC,CASSRGYEQYF
TRBV5-1,17,-,-,TRBJ2-2,TGCGCCAGCAGCTCCGGGCGGGGAAGGGGACTTACCGGGGAGCTGTTTTTT,CASSSGRGRGLTGELFF
TRBV27,16,TRBD1,-,TRBJ1-4,TGTGCCAGCAGGCCTATTACGGGACAGGTCGATGAAAAACTGTTTTTT,CASRPITGQVDEKLFF
TRBV5-1,17,TRBD1,once,TRBJ1-5,TGCGCCAGCAGCCTTGGCCCTACAGGGGGAGGCGATCAGCCCCAGCATTTT,CASSLGPTGGGDQPQHF
TRBV11-2,16,TRBD2,once,TRBJ2-1,TGTGCCAGCAGCTCCCCGGGTAGCGGGACCTACAATGAGCAGTTCTTC,CASSSPGSGTYNEQFF
TRBV7-9,15,-,-,TRBJ1-5,TGTGCCAGCAGCTTAGGGAAGGGAGAACCTCAGCCCCAGCATTTT,CASSLGKGEPQPQHF